What follows are 2 T cell receptor beta chains derived from one specimen sequenced in a study of T cells after yellow fever vaccination. MiXCR, applied by TCRdb to the 5' RACE reads, yields one record per CDR3 protein. This table has 400,000 or so distinct CDR3 sequences, around 6.5% appearing once. This specimen consisted of PBMCs, obtained 5 days after the yellow fever booster vaccination. The receptors shown here come from a man in his thirties or forties who received the YFV17D yellow fever vaccine.

This rearrangement joins TRBV12-3 or TRBV12-4 to TRBJ2-2; TRBD1 aligns across 8 bases. This CDR3 comprises 16 residues. The junction had 6 bases not matched to a gene; V was cut back by 5 bases and J by 1 base. CDR3 residues: CASSHSGTGNTGELFF. The DNA for the CDR3 is TGTGCCAGCAGTCACTCCGGGACAGGGAACACCGGGGAGCTGTTTTTT.

This clonotype was seen only a few times. The V gene is TRBV18, the J gene TRBJ2-5; D gene ambiguous. With 3 bases removed from V and 4 bases from J, the gap between germline ends came to 12 bases. Germline V gene lookup returns CDR1 KGHSH and CDR2 LQKENI. The CDR3 is 14 residues long. The CDR3 loop reads CASSPPESRETQYF. The CDR3 nucleotides are TGTGCCAGCTCACCCCCCGAAAGCCGAGAGACCCAGTACTTC.